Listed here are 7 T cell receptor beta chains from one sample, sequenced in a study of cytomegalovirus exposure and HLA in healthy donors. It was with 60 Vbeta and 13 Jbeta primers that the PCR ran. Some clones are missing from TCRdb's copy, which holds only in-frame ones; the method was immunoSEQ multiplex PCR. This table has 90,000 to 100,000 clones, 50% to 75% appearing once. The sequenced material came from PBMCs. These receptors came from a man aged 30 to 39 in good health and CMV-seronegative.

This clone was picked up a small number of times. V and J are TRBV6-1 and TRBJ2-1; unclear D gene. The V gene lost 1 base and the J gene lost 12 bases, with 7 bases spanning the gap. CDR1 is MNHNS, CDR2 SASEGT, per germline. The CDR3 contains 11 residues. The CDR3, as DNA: TGTGCCAGCAGTGAAGGGAGAGGGCAGTTCTTC. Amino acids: CASSEGRGQFF.

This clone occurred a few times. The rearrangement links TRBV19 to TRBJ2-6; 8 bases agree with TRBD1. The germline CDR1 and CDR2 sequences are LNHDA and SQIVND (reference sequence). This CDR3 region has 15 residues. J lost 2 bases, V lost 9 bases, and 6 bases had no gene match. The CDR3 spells CASKDRATGANVLTF. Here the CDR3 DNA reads TGTGCCAGCAAGGACAGGGCTACTGGGGCCAACGTCCTGACTTTC. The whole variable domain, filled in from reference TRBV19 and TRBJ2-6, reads DGGITQSPKYLFRKEGQNVTLSCEQNLNHDAMYWYRQDPGQGLRLIYYSQIVNDFQKGDIAEGYSVSREKKESFPLTVTSAQKNPTAFYLCASKDRATGANVLTFGAGSRLTVL.

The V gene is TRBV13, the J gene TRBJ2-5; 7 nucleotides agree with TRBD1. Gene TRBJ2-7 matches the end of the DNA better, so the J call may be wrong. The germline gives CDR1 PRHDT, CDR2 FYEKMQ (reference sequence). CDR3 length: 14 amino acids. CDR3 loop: CASSKQGFTYEQYF. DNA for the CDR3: TGTGCCAGCAGCAAACAGGGGTTTACCTACGAGCAGTACTTC.

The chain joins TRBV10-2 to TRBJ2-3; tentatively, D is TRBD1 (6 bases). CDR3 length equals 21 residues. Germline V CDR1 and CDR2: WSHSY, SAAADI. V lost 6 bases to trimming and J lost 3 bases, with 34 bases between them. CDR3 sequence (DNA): TGCGCCAGCAGGCGGGTTCCCGGGACAAGAATAAACATGGGTAAAACAGATACGCAGTATTTT. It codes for CASRRVPGTRINMGKTDTQYF.

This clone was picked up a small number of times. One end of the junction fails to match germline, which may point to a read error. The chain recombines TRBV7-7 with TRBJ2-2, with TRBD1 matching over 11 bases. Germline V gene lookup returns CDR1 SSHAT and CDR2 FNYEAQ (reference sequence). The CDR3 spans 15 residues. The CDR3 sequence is CASSSDRGLTGELFF. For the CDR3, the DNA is TGTGCTAGCAGCTCGGACAGGGGGCTTACCGGGGAGCTGTTTTTT.

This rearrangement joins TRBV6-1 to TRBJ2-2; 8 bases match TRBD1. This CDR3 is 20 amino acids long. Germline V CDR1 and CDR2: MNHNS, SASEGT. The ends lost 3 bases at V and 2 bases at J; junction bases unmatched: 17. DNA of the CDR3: TGTGCCAGCAGTGATCGGGCAGGGGGCTTTTATCCGAGAAACACCGGGGAGCTGTTTTTT. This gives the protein CASSDRAGGFYPRNTGELFF.

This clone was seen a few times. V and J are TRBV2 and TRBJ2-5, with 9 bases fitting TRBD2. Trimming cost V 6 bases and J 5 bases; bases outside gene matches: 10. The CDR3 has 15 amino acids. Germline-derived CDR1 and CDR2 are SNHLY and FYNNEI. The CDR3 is CASRDGREGLETQYF. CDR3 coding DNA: TGTGCCAGCAGAGATGGGCGGGAGGGCCTGGAGACCCAGTACTTC.